This T cell receptor (beta chain) was sequenced in a study of blood T cell repertoires in COVID-19. Whole-study context: The United States, Italy and Spain provided the acute and convalescent COVID-19 samples.

TCRdb's copy holds only in-frame clones and misses some; the assay was immunoSEQ multiplex PCR. The repertoire holds 110,000 or so clones, with roughly 80% as singletons. Germline CDR1 MNHEY, CDR2 SMNVEV (reference sequence). The V segment lost 7 bases and the J segment 5 bases; nucleotides outside the gene matches: 8. CDR3 length equals 14 residues. This sequence originates from a man between 65 and 85 years old with acute or convalescent COVID-19. Sequenced sample: peripheral blood. V and J are TRBV27 and TRBJ2-1; 7 positions match TRBD2. In nucleotides, the CDR3 is TGTGCCAGCAAGCCTGTCGGGACTAACAATGAGCAGTTCTTC. Protein: CASKPVGTNNEQFF.